This T cell receptor beta chain is drawn from a study of CD8+ T cells in alopecia areata. The wider study: Treated patients received oral tofacitinib, 5 to 10 mg twice daily.

Study conclusions and caveats: Researchers reported that TCR sharing among patients proved less clear than in mice, possibly HLA-linked.

Extraction of RNA preceded its reverse transcription into cDNA, which served as the sequencing template. Assay: immunoSEQ multiplex PCR; the TCRdb copy retains only in-frame clones and omits some. The sample contains some 130,000 clones, under 60% of which appear only once. About this clone: The antigen is not known.

The CDR3 is 13 amino acids. V lost 6 bases and J lost 0, with 9 bases in between. Germline V gene data show CDR1 as SQVTM and CDR2 as ANQGSEA. This sequence joins TRBV29-1 and TRBJ1-3, with a possible D match to TRBD1 (6 bases). This TCR was recovered from a human donor with alopecia areata. Sequences were derived from CD4+ T cells sorted from blood, sampled at week 0. DNA of the CDR3: TGCAGCGTGACAGGAATCTCTGGAAACACCATATATTTT. This sequence encodes CSVTGISGNTIYF.